This is a list of T cell receptor beta chains from one sample in a study of T cell repertoires in cytomegalovirus infection. These receptors' antigens are unknown. TCRdb re-called the reads through MiXCR, storing one row per CDR3 protein. The profile shows approximately 1,000,000 distinct CDR3 sequences, roughly 30% of them singletons. The sequences come from cultured CD8+ T cells from PBMCs, collected from culture after CMV antigen stimulation. The receptors shown here come from a human donor in good health (CMV status not recorded). Some clones in this sample may be carry-over from other donors' samples. The CDR3 runs from the conserved cysteine through the conserved F or W. The D gene is left open where the match is weak. Clone size, where shown, is once, few, many, or a class for clones that have expanded.

d_gene	v_gene	j_gene	abundance	CDR3nt	CDR3aa
TRBD1	TRBV10-3	TRBJ1-5	NA	TGTGCCATCAGTGACCCCAGTTTGGTCGAGACAGGGAGTAGGTTACGGAGCAATCAGCCCCAGCATTTT	CAISDPSLVETGSRLRSNQPQHF
NA	TRBV7-7	TRBJ2-7	NA	TGTGCTAGCAGCGTCTTACTAGCAGTTAGATCCTACGAGCAGTACTTC	CASSVLLAVRSYEQYF
NA	TRBV9	TRBJ1-2	NA	TGTGCCAGCAGCGGCGTCCAGGATCTCTTC	CASSGVQDLF
NA	TRBV7-9	TRBJ2-1	few	TGTGCCAGCAGCACCAGGGATGAGCAGTTCTTC	CASSTRDEQFF
TRBD1	TRBV5-8	TRBJ2-1	few	TGTGCCAGCAGCACTGACTCCGGGACAGACAATGAGCAGTTCTTC	CASSTDSGTDNEQFF
NA	TRBV7-9	TRBJ1-2	NA	TGTGCCGGTACTGAAACTGGGCTTAACTATGGCTACACCTTC	CAGTETGLNYGYTF
NA	TRBV7-2	TRBJ2-2	many	TGTGCCAGCAGCTTAGTCCTGGGAACAACCGGGGAGCTGTTTTTT	CASSLVLGTTGELFF
TRBD1	TRBV7-2	TRBJ2-5	many	TGTGCCAGCAGCTTAAGGTTCCCGGGGGACAGGGTATCCGAGACCCAGTACTTC	CASSLRFPGDRVSETQYF
TRBD2	TRBV4-3	TRBJ2-3	NA	TGCGCCAGCAGCCCGACTAGCGGGGGGAGAAATACGCAGTATTTT	CASSPTSGGRNTQYF
NA	TRBV6-2/TRBV6-3	TRBJ1-3	NA	TGTGCCAGCAGCCCGGAACGAAACACCATATATTTT	CASSPERNTIYF
TRBD2	TRBV27	TRBJ2-3	NA	TGTGCCAGCAGTTGGTCTAGCGGGGGACAAGATACGCAGTATTTT	CASSWSSGGQDTQYF
TRBD2	TRBV19	TRBJ2-1	NA	TGTGCCAGTCGTAACCGGGGGGGCCATAGCTCCTACAATGAGCAGTTCTTC	CASRNRGGHSSYNEQFF
TRBD1	TRBV7-9	TRBJ1-4	many	TGTGCCAGCAGCTTATACAGGGGGCGCGATGAAAAACTGTTTTTT	CASSLYRGRDEKLFF
NA	TRBV7-6	TRBJ2-7	few	TGTGCCAGCAGCATGATGGAAGCCTCACCCCCCTACGAGCAGTACTTC	CASSMMEASPPYEQYF
TRBD1	TRBV4-1	TRBJ1-2	few	TGCGCCAGCAGCGAAAGGGGGACAGTCCACTATGGCTACACCTTC	CASSERGTVHYGYTF